The 13 T cell receptor beta chains in this list originate from one sample, sequenced in a study of CD8 T cells in Susac syndrome (dated by TCRdb to between 2017 and 2020). Preparation of the library involved the immunoSEQ multiplex PCR assay. RNA was extracted with the RNeasy kit and about 0.5 to 1 ug was reverse transcribed using random hexamers. TCRdb itself trimmed the public reads at Q25 with fastp, ran MiXCR and retained productive beta chains. Each CDR3 protein appears once, grouped with its most common genes and DNA. The sample includes 90,000 to 150,000 distinct CDR3 sequences, with 94% observed a single time. The ten largest make up approximately 0.1% of the sample. Sequencing used CD4+ T cells from PBMCs. Receptors were obtained from a human donor in good health.

The chain combines TRBV19 with TRBJ1-1; TRBD1 agrees at 9 bases. Trimming at V came to 6 bases and at J to 1 base, leaving 3 bases not matched to a gene. CDR1 is LNHDA, CDR2 SQIVND, per germline (reference sequence). This CDR3 spans 14 amino acids. CDR3 sequence reads: CASSIQGANTEAFF. In nucleotides, the CDR3 is TGTGCCAGTAGCATACAGGGGGCGAACACTGAAGCTTTCTTT.

This chain uses TRBV5-4 with TRBJ2-5; 7 bases match TRBD1. The V gene end was trimmed by 3 bases and the J gene end by 5 bases; junction bases not matched to a gene: 10. The CDR3 loop spans 15 amino acids. Per germline, CDR1 SGHNT and CDR2 YYREEE (reference sequence). CDR3 protein: CASSSTGQTSETQYF. The CDR3 DNA follows: TGTGCCAGCAGCTCGACGGGACAGACGTCGGAGACCCAGTACTTC.

V is TRBV19 and J is TRBJ2-5, with a tentative D call TRBD2 (6 bases). The germline V and J ends were trimmed by 6 bases and 1 base, with 21 bases remaining between them. CDR1 is LNHDA, CDR2 SQIVND, per germline (reference sequence). The CDR3 spans 17 residues. CDR3: CASSLGGGVGAQETQYF. CDR3 in DNA: TGTGCCAGTAGCCTTGGAGGCGGGGTAGGGGCCCAAGAGACCCAGTACTTC.

The rearrangement uses TRBV7-9 and TRBJ1-3; TRBD1 agrees at 7 bases. With 5 bases clipped from V and 2 bases from J, the junction kept 12 bases outside the gene matches. The length of the CDR3 is 17 residues. Per germline, CDR1 SEHNR and CDR2 FQNEAQ (reference sequence). The CDR3 reads CASSITDRAVAGNTIYF. The CDR3 DNA sequence: TGTGCCAGCAGCATAACAGACAGGGCGGTAGCTGGAAACACCATATATTTT.

The chain carries TRBV6-6 and TRBJ2-6; D not resolved. Germline V gene lookup returns CDR1 MNHNY and CDR2 SVGAGI (reference sequence). This CDR3 comprises 16 residues. The germline V and J ends were trimmed by 4 bases and 2 bases, with 12 bases remaining between them. Here the CDR3 reads CASSSLVGAGANVLTF. Here the CDR3 DNA reads TGTGCCAGCAGTTCGTTGGTTGGTGCTGGGGCCAACGTCCTGACTTTC.

The chain has TRBV4-2 and TRBJ2-2; either TRBD1 or TRBD2 may supply D (5 bases each). The germline CDR1 and CDR2 sequences are LGHNA and YNFKEQ. The V gene lost 1 base and the J gene lost 3 bases, with 9 bases spanning the gap. This CDR3 is built from 15 residues. CDR3: CASSQGVGDTGELFF. DNA of the CDR3: TGTGCCAGCAGCCAAGGGGTGGGGGACACCGGGGAGCTGTTTTTT.

J is TRBJ2-7 and V is TRBV10-3; a weak D match, TRBD2 (5 bases). Trimming shortened V by 7 bases and J by 5 bases, and 9 bases separated the two germline ends. Germline V gene sequence: CDR1 ENHRY, CDR2 SYGVKD. This CDR3 is 11 amino acids long. The DNA for the CDR3 is TGTGCCATCATGTGGCGGGACGAGCAGTACTTC. Protein: CAIMWRDEQYF.

J is TRBJ1-4 and V is TRBV20-1, with D possibly being TRBD1 (5 bases). The V gene's germline CDR1 is DFQATT and CDR2 SNEGSKA (reference sequence). This CDR3 has 12 residues. CDR3 region: CRTGPTNEKLFF. Written as DNA, the CDR3 is TGCAGAACAGGACCAACTAATGAAAAACTGTTTTTT.

The rearrangement joins TRBV30 to TRBJ1-4; D unclear. There are 13 residues in the CDR3. CDR1 and CDR2 from the germline V gene are GTSNPN and SVGIG (reference sequence). V shed 4 bases and J shed 8 bases, with 14 bases lying between them. CDR3 sequence reads: CAWKDGIGEKLFF. For the CDR3, the DNA is TGTGCCTGGAAGGACGGGATCGGAGAAAAACTGTTTTTT.

The chain employs TRBV6-5 and TRBJ1-5; unclear D gene. The CDR3 length is 17 residues. Trimming took 0 bases from V and 1 from J, leaving 13 bases between them. Germline CDR1 reads MNHEY; CDR2 reads SVGAGI. The CDR3 DNA is TGTGCCAGCAGTTACTCAACCCGATTGGGCAGCAATCAGCCCCAGCATTTT. Its translation: CASSYSTRLGSNQPQHF.

The chain is built from TRBV29-1 and TRBJ1-2, with 7 bases identical to TRBD1. This CDR3 comprises 14 residues. CDR1 is SQVTM, CDR2 ANQGSEA, per germline. V was pared by 6 bases and J by 5 bases, with 12 bases of the junction left unmatched. As DNA, the CDR3 is TGCAGCGTCGACGGGACAGAAGCTATTTATGGCTACACCTTC. This translates into CSVDGTEAIYGYTF. The whole variable domain, filled in from reference TRBV29-1 and TRBJ1-2, reads SAVISQKPSRDICQRGTSLTIQCQVDSQVTMMFWYRQQPGQSLTLIATANQGSEATYESGFVIDKFPISRPNLTFSTLTVSNMSPEDSSIYLCSVDGTEAIYGYTFGSGTRLTVV.

This clonotype has only one observation. The genes are TRBV7-9 and TRBJ2-3, with D possibly being TRBD2 (5 bases). Germline values: CDR1 SEHNR, CDR2 FQNEAQ (reference sequence). Trimming took 0 bases from V and 1 from J, leaving 8 bases between them. This CDR3 has 15 amino acids. The chain's CDR3 is CASSLASAGTDTQYF. Here the CDR3 DNA reads TGTGCCAGCAGCTTAGCTAGCGCGGGCACAGATACGCAGTATTTT.

The V and J genes are TRBV19 and TRBJ2-1; 10 bases are shared with TRBD2. The V gene's germline CDR1 is LNHDA and CDR2 SQIVND (reference sequence). The V gene end was trimmed by 4 bases and the J gene end by 5 bases; junction bases not matched to a gene: 8. The CDR3 contains 16 residues. The CDR3 DNA reads as TGTGCCAGTAGTAGCTCCGGGACTAGCGTCCACAATGAGCAGTTCTTC. Its translation is CASSSSGTSVHNEQFF.